Presented here are 25 T cell receptor beta chains from one specimen sequenced in a study of shared clonotypes between healthy human individuals. Assay used: immunoSEQ multiplex PCR; TCRdb lists only in-frame clones, some missing. The repertoire includes around 2,000,000 clones, about 95% of them detected once, and roughly 0.13% sits in the top ten. Sequenced: naive CD4+ T cells sorted from blood. Subset reported: CD45RA+ positively selected. These receptors all come from a young man in good health.

The V gene is TRBV28, the J gene TRBJ2-7, with D perhaps TRBD1 (5 bases). The V gene lost 5 bases and the J gene lost 3 bases, with 17 bases spanning the gap. The CDR3 runs 15 residues. Germline lookup yields CDR1 MDHEN and CDR2 SYDVKM. The CDR3, as DNA: TGTGCCAGCAGTGGGCCGTCAGGGAACCACTACGAGCAGTACTTC. It yields the protein CASSGPSGNHYEQYF.

The chain joins TRBV19 to TRBJ1-1; 7 bases line up with TRBD1. The germline V gene encodes CDR1 LNHDA and CDR2 SQIVND (reference sequence). The CDR3 totals 13 residues. With V trimmed by 10 bases and J by 4 bases, 9 bases remained unmatched. In DNA, the CDR3 is TGTGCCACCAGGGACAGATGGGCCACTGAAGCTTTCTTT. Translating gives CATRDRWATEAFF.

V usage is TRBV28 and J usage is TRBJ2-3, with TRBD1 matching 8 bases. The CDR3 totals 15 residues. Germline V gene sequence: CDR1 MDHEN, CDR2 SYDVKM. With V trimmed by 6 bases and J by 1 base, 6 bases remained unmatched. The DNA for the CDR3 is TGTGCCAGCAGAGGAGGACAGGGTCGCACAGATACGCAGTATTTT. Its translation: CASRGGQGRTDTQYF.

The genes are TRBV6-5 and TRBJ2-7; D is undetermined. The CDR3 totals 13 residues. CDR1 and CDR2 (germline): MNHEY, SVGAGI. The V end was cut by 4 bases, the J end by 3 bases, with 10 bases between. The CDR3 nucleotides read TGTGCCAGCAGTTCCACGATGGGCTACGAGCAGTACTTC. Amino acid sequence: CASSSTMGYEQYF.

This chain links TRBV30 with TRBJ2-7; D is unclear. Germline V lookup: CDR1 GTSNPN, CDR2 SVGIG (reference sequence). V dropped 0 bases and J dropped 6 bases, with 12 bases sitting between them. The CDR3 consists of 13 residues. DNA for the CDR3: TGTGCCTGGAGTGTAGGCGGTGTCCGCGAGCAGTACTTC. This encodes CAWSVGGVREQYF.

The chain links TRBV10-3 to TRBJ2-2; D is ambiguous. This CDR3 contains 11 residues. From germline, CDR1 is ENHRY and CDR2 SYGVKD. Trimming cost V 8 bases and J 5 bases, with 6 bases left between them. Here the CDR3 DNA reads TGTGCCATCGAGAGAACCGGGGAGCTGTTTTTT. Translation: CAIERTGELFF.

The chain combines TRBV14 with TRBJ2-1; D may be TRBD1 (6 bases). Germline V gives CDR1 SGHDN, CDR2 FVKESK. V lost 4 bases, J lost 5 bases, and 6 bases lay in between. The CDR3 runs 12 residues. CDR3: CASSRGHNEQFF. The CDR3 coding sequence is TGTGCCAGCAGCCGGGGGCACAATGAGCAGTTCTTC.

V and J are TRBV18 and TRBJ1-6, with 9 bases identical to TRBD1. Losses at the gene ends were 5 bases for V and 10 bases for J; bases not matched to a gene: 9. The germline gives CDR1 KGHSH, CDR2 LQKENI. This CDR3 comprises 15 residues. CDR3 loop: CASSSQDRGRSPLHF. The CDR3 DNA follows: TGTGCCAGCTCATCCCAGGACAGGGGAAGATCACCCCTCCACTTT.

The rearrangement joins TRBV10-3 to TRBJ2-7; 8 positions match TRBD2. The CDR3 spans 15 residues. The V gene's germline CDR1 is ENHRY and CDR2 SYGVKD. V trimming: 0 bases; J trimming: 4 bases; junction bases outside the gene matches: 5. CDR3 nucleotide sequence: TGTGCCATCAGTGAGTCGTTAGCGGGGAAGTACGAGCAGTACTTC. Translating gives CAISESLAGKYEQYF.

V usage is TRBV25-1 and J usage is TRBJ1-5, with no clear D. Looked up from germline, CDR1 is MGHDK and CDR2 is SYGVNS. Deletions cut 4 bases from V and 4 bases from J, with 11 bases between. This CDR3 spans 14 amino acids. As DNA, the CDR3 is TGTGCCAGCAGTGGGAGTCTAAAAAATCAGCCCCAGCATTTT. It specifies CASSGSLKNQPQHF.

This chain uses TRBV4-1 with TRBJ2-1; 10 bases agree with TRBD2. The germline CDR1 and CDR2 sequences are MGHRA and YSYEKL. This CDR3 has 18 amino acids. With V trimmed by 3 bases and J by 4 bases, 12 bases remained unmatched. As DNA, the CDR3 is TGCGCCAGCAGCCAGGGGGCTCCGACTAGCGGGTCGTACAATGAGCAGTTCTTC. Translated: CASSQGAPTSGSYNEQFF.

The rearrangement joins TRBV10-3 to TRBJ2-5; weak D call: TRBD1 (7 bases). Trimming took 2 bases from V and 10 from J, leaving 14 bases between them. The CDR3 runs to 13 residues. The germline V gene encodes CDR1 ENHRY and CDR2 SYGVKD. As DNA, the CDR3 is TGTGCCATCAGTGAGGACAGGGCCGGGGGCCAGTACTTC. Protein product: CAISEDRAGGQYF.

This chain links TRBV11-2 with TRBJ1-5; D is unclear. CDR1 is SGHAT, CDR2 FQNNGV, per germline. V dropped 5 bases and J dropped 4 bases, with 9 bases sitting between them. This CDR3 spans 13 amino acids. The CDR3, as DNA: TGTGCCAGCAGCCAAAGTATTAATCAGCCCCAGCATTTT. Protein: CASSQSINQPQHF.

The chain combines TRBV5-4 with TRBJ1-2; D call uncertain. CDR1 and CDR2 (germline): SGHNT, YYREEE (reference sequence). The CDR3 covers 17 residues. The germline V and J ends were trimmed by 1 base and 5 bases, with 21 bases remaining between them. The CDR3 DNA reads TGTGCCAGCAGCTTGAAAGGCTCGTCGAGAACGTTTTATGGCTACACCTTC. This codes for CASSLKGSSRTFYGYTF.

As to this clone: Distinct nucleotide sequences in the sample also encode this CDR3. For the CDR3, the DNA is TGCAGCGTTGTCATATCCTACGAGCAGTACTTC. It yields the protein CSVVISYEQYF. The gene calls are TRBV29-1 and TRBJ2-7; D unclear. The germline gives CDR1 SQVTM, CDR2 ANQGSEA. This CDR3 has 11 residues. Trimming cost V 4 bases and J 1 base, with 5 bases left between them.

This clone was seen only once. The chain couples TRBV4-3 to TRBJ2-3; D unclear. V was clipped by 2 bases and J by 0 bases, with 9 bases between them. The CDR3 spans 15 residues. Germline lookup yields CDR1 LGHNA and CDR2 YSLEER. CDR3 region: CASSQRPISTDTQYF. The CDR3 DNA is TGCGCCAGCAGCCAACGGCCGATTAGCACAGATACGCAGTATTTT.

This clone was found once. The chain couples TRBV30 to TRBJ1-3; 8 bases match TRBD1. The CDR3 covers 18 residues. Trimming took 2 bases from V and 4 from J; bases not matched to a gene: 16. CDR1 and CDR2 from the germline V gene are GTSNPN and SVGIG (reference sequence). The DNA for the CDR3 is TGTGCCTGGAGTCGGGACAGGTGGAATCTGGATGGGGGAAACACCATATATTTT. Translating it yields CAWSRDRWNLDGGNTIYF.

This clone was counted between two and nine times. V and J are TRBV19 and TRBJ2-2, with 8 bases fitting TRBD1. The CDR3 is made up of 14 amino acids. With 8 bases clipped from V and 5 bases from J, the junction kept 7 bases outside the gene matches. The germline V gene encodes CDR1 LNHDA and CDR2 SQIVND (reference sequence). The CDR3: CASALTGETGELFF. CDR3 nucleotide sequence: TGTGCCAGTGCCCTGACAGGGGAGACCGGGGAGCTGTTTTTT.

V and J are TRBV18 and TRBJ2-5, with D perhaps being TRBD1 or TRBD2 (5 bases each). CDR3 length equals 15 residues. V was clipped by 3 bases and J by 5 bases, with 16 bases between them. Germline lookup yields CDR1 KGHSH and CDR2 LQKENI. The CDR3 DNA sequence: TGTGCCAGCTCACCTACGGGTGGGACGCGGGAGACCCAGTACTTC. Its protein product is CASSPTGGTRETQYF.

CDR3 region: CASSVLGDMTDTQYF. DNA for the CDR3: TGTGCCAGCAGCGTATTGGGAGATATGACAGATACGCAGTATTTT. The chain joins TRBV9 to TRBJ2-3, with D maybe TRBD2 (5 bases). The V and J ends lost 1 base and 3 bases respectively, with 12 bases between them. In germline, CDR1 is SGDLS, CDR2 YYNGEE. The CDR3 covers 15 residues.

The rearrangement uses TRBV6-5 and TRBJ1-6, with 10 bases aligning to TRBD1. Germline V gene data show CDR1 as MNHEY and CDR2 as SVGAGI. J gave up 8 bases and V 0 bases, and 1 base lay outside the gene matches. This CDR3 is built from 15 residues. CDR3 protein: CASSYSGTGDSPLHF. CDR3 DNA sequence: TGTGCCAGCAGTTACTCCGGGACAGGGGATTCACCCCTCCACTTT.

The V and J genes are TRBV7-8 and TRBJ1-2, with D possibly TRBD1 on 6 matching bases. The CDR3 spans 14 residues. The V gene's germline CDR1 is SGHVS and CDR2 FQNEAQ. Trimming took 4 bases from V and 5 from J, leaving 14 bases between them. The CDR3 DNA reads as TGTGCCAGCAGCTCCGGGACACCGATGTATGGCTACACCTTC. Its translation: CASSSGTPMYGYTF. The full variable domain, in which reference TRBV7-8 and TRBJ1-2 provide the parts outside the CDR3, is GAGVSQSPRYKVAKRGQDVALRCDPISGHVSLFWYQQALGQGPEFLTYFQNEAQLDKSGLPSDRFFAERPEGSVSTLKIQRTQQEDSAVYLCASSSGTPMYGYTFGSGTRLTVV.

This clone was counted a single time. CDR3 sequence reads: CASSEDRGQYEQYF. The CDR3 region has the DNA TGTGCCAGCAGCGAAGACAGGGGGCAATACGAGCAGTACTTC. The chain uses TRBV5-4 and TRBJ2-7; 10 bases agree with TRBD1. Germline V gene sequence: CDR1 SGHNT, CDR2 YYREEE (reference sequence). V lost 4 bases, J lost 4 bases, and 5 bases stayed unmatched. This CDR3 comprises 14 residues.

The gene calls are TRBV28 and TRBJ2-3, with D perhaps TRBD2 (6 bases). Germline CDR1 is MDHEN and CDR2 is SYDVKM. CDR3 length: 18 residues. V lost 3 bases and J 2 bases, leaving 21 bases between the germline ends. This CDR3 reads CASSFHPSGTSFTDTQYF. As DNA, the CDR3 is TGTGCCAGCAGTTTCCACCCTTCCGGGACTTCTTTCACAGATACGCAGTATTTT.

V usage is TRBV10-3 and J usage is TRBJ1-2, with 7 bases identical to TRBD1. Germline CDR1 is ENHRY and CDR2 is SYGVKD. The CDR3 has 15 amino acids. J lost 5 bases, V lost 2 bases, and 8 bases had no gene match. This chain's CDR3 is CAISETGAEKYGYTF. The DNA of the CDR3 is TGTGCCATCAGTGAGACAGGGGCGGAGAAATATGGCTACACCTTC.